This T cell receptor beta chain was sequenced in a study of CD8 T cells in ankylosing spondylitis. Findings and caveats of the study: In peripheral blood, disease-linked CD8+ clones occurred at relatively low frequencies.

At least ten counts were recorded for this clonotype. Antigen: not known. Trimming shortened V by 7 bases and J by 8 bases, and 9 bases separated the two germline ends. CDR1 and CDR2 (germline): MNHEY, SVGEGT. The CDR3 is made up of 11 amino acids. TCRdb re-analysed the 5' RACE reads in MiXCR, keeping a single row per CDR3 protein. The sample records roughly 150,000 distinct CDR3 sequences, around 6.6% being singletons. Material for sequencing was blood, either unsorted or a sorted T cell fraction (not recorded which). The receptor was isolated from a female donor with ankylosing spondylitis or in good health (not recorded which). The rearrangement uses TRBV6-2 or TRBV6-3 and TRBJ2-1, with D hard to call. CDR3 coding DNA: TGTGCCAGCATGCTTCTCCATGAGCAGTTCTTC. It codes for CASMLLHEQFF.